The 32 T cell receptor beta chains below come from one sample, sequenced in a study of blood T cell repertoires in COVID-19 (dated by TCRdb to 2018 to 2020). Library preparation was by the immunoSEQ multiplex PCR assay. What TCRdb holds here is the immuneACCESS table cut down to in-frame rearrangements. Part of the clones is not present; checked against another copy, under half of the missing clones reflect an unresolved V gene, and the others are unexplained. The sample table shows approximately 74,000 clones, and roughly 90% are seen once. The top ten constitute around 1.2% of the sample. Sequencing was performed on peripheral blood. The receptors were gathered from a woman aged 60 to 75 with acute or convalescent COVID-19.

The chain is built from TRBV29-1 and TRBJ2-3; 8 bases align to TRBD1. From germline, CDR1 is SQVTM and CDR2 ANQGSEA. Germline trimming cut 7 bases from V and 4 bases from J; bases unmatched to any gene: 16. This CDR3 has 16 amino acids. The CDR3 sequence: CSAQGRTGFSPDTQYF. In DNA form, the CDR3 reads TGCAGCGCCCAGGGGCGGACAGGGTTCAGTCCAGATACGCAGTATTTT.

The V gene is TRBV7-2, the J gene TRBJ1-1; weak D call: TRBD1 (5 bases). The germline CDR1 and CDR2 sequences are SGHTA and FQGNSA. V was clipped by 1 base and J by 7 bases, with 10 bases between them. This CDR3 region has 13 residues. The CDR3 region is CASSLGGSGEAFF. CDR3 nucleotides: TGTGCCAGCAGCTTAGGGGGCTCGGGTGAAGCTTTCTTT.

CDR3 nucleotide sequence: TGTGCCAGCAGCTCACCAGGGGGCAATGAGCAGTTCTTC. It yields the protein CASSSPGGNEQFF. The chain joins TRBV7-9 to TRBJ2-1, with 7 nucleotides matching TRBD1. The CDR3 runs 13 residues. J was trimmed by 6 bases and V by 4 bases; bases with no gene match: 3. Germline CDR1 SEHNR, CDR2 FQNEAQ (reference sequence).

A remark on this clone: Likely a read error: the CDR3 ends without its conserved phenylalanine or tryptophan. This chain links TRBV6-1 with TRBJ1-5; D perhaps matches TRBD1 (6 bases). The CDR3 runs 15 residues. Trimming took off 2 bases at V and 0 bases at J, with 8 bases between the two ends. Germline CDR1 MNHNS, CDR2 SASEGT. The DNA of the CDR3 is TGTGCCAGCAGTGAACCAGGGGCTAGCAATCAGCCCCAGCATCTT. Protein product: CASSEPGASNQPQHL.

This chain links TRBV19 with TRBJ2-2, with 9 bases that match TRBD2. This CDR3 is built from 19 residues. Germline V lookup: CDR1 LNHDA, CDR2 SQIVND (reference sequence). V lost 4 bases and J lost 4; bases outside the gene matches: 16. CDR3 sequence: CASSTAGTSSRPGTGELFF. The CDR3 DNA reads as TGTGCCAGTAGTACAGCCGGGACTAGCAGTCGCCCGGGCACCGGGGAGCTGTTTTTT.

The V call is TRBV5-6, the J call TRBJ2-5; 7 bases align to TRBD2. J lost 5 bases, V lost 4 bases, and 8 bases had no gene match. The CDR3 is 14 amino acids. Per germline, CDR1 SGHDT and CDR2 YYEEEE. The CDR3 protein is CASSHPGGHETQYF. The CDR3 DNA reads TGTGCCAGCAGCCACCCGGGGGGTCATGAGACCCAGTACTTC. The entire variable domain, with the rest obtained from reference TRBV5-6 and TRBJ2-5, is as follows: DAGVTQSPTHLIKTRGQQVTLRCSPKSGHDTVSWYQQALGQGPQFIFQYYEEEERQRGNFPDRFSGHQFPNYSSELNVNALLLGDSALYLCASSHPGGHETQYFGPGTRLLVL.

This sequence joins TRBV5-6 and TRBJ1-4; 7 bases fit TRBD1. This CDR3 has 16 amino acids. V dropped 3 bases and J dropped 7; count of bases not matched to a gene: 12. Germline loops: CDR1 SGHDT, CDR2 YYEEEE. This CDR3 reads CASSSSRRGLGEKLFF. CDR3 nucleotide sequence: TGTGCCAGCAGCTCCTCCCGTAGGGGGCTAGGTGAAAAACTGTTTTTT.

The rearrangement links TRBV5-4 to TRBJ1-3, with 8 bases lining up with TRBD1. Germline CDR1 is SGHNT and CDR2 is YYREEE (reference sequence). This CDR3 is built from 15 residues. Germline trimming cut 3 bases from V and 0 bases from J; bases unmatched to any gene: 2. In DNA form, the CDR3 reads TGTGCCAGCAGCTATGGGACAGGCTCTGGAAACACCATATATTTT. Protein sequence: CASSYGTGSGNTIYF.

This clone was observed a handful of times. J is TRBJ1-2 and V is TRBV20-1, with D hard to call. V was shortened by 0 bases and J by 6 bases, with 5 bases between the two germline ends. Germline V gives CDR1 DFQATT, CDR2 SNEGSKA (reference sequence). The CDR3 is 11 residues long. The DNA for the CDR3 is TGCAGTGCTAGAGATCCGGATGGCTACACCTTC. Translation: CSARDPDGYTF.

This clone was recorded a few times. The chain carries TRBV6-5 and TRBJ1-2; 10 bases are a match to TRBD1. There are 14 residues in the CDR3. Germline V gene sequence: CDR1 MNHEY, CDR2 SVGAGI. V shed 2 bases, J shed 7 bases, and the junction held 4 bases outside the gene matches. The CDR3 sequence is CASSYTDRGPGYTF. DNA of the CDR3: TGTGCCAGCAGTTACACCGACAGGGGGCCTGGCTACACCTTC.

Regarding this clone: Other DNA sequences of this sample code for an identical CDR3. This chain connects TRBV5-4 to TRBJ1-2; 9 bases fit TRBD1. This CDR3 has 14 residues. Per germline, CDR1 SGHNT and CDR2 YYREEE (reference sequence). Germline trimming cut 2 bases from V and 4 bases from J; bases unmatched to any gene: 3. CDR3 nucleotides: TGTGCCAGCAGCTTAGGACAGGGGAGCTATGGCTACACCTTC. Translation: CASSLGQGSYGYTF.

The gene calls are TRBV6-5 and TRBJ1-2, with D possibly being TRBD1 (5 bases). This CDR3 region has 15 residues. From germline, CDR1 is MNHEY and CDR2 SVGAGI. Trimming pared 6 bases from V and 4 bases from J, leaving 18 bases between. The CDR3, as DNA: TGTGCCAGCAGCCGCGGGACCGGAGGAATCTATGGCTACACCTTC. Translated: CASSRGTGGIYGYTF.

This rearrangement joins TRBV4-1 to TRBJ1-1, with a weak D call TRBD1 (5 bases). Trimming pared 0 bases from V and 5 bases from J, leaving 16 bases between. This CDR3 has 16 residues. Germline V CDR1 and CDR2: MGHRA, YSYEKL. The CDR3 DNA reads as TGCGCCAGCAGCCAAGATAGGCAGGGTGGGAGGACTGAAGCTTTCTTT. It is translated as CASSQDRQGGRTEAFF.

The J gene is TRBJ2-5, the V gene TRBV7-9; 8 positions agree with TRBD2. This CDR3 comprises 14 residues. Trimming cost V 5 bases and J 3 bases; bases outside gene matches: 5. The germline gives CDR1 SEHNR, CDR2 FQNEAQ (reference sequence). For the CDR3, the DNA is TGTGCCAGCAGCCCGGGGGGGCCCAAAGAGACCCAGTACTTC. Its translation is CASSPGGPKETQYF.

The chain employs TRBV6-5 and TRBJ1-3; 7 bases are shared with TRBD1. V shed 10 bases, J shed 0 bases, and the junction held 9 bases outside the gene matches. This CDR3 comprises 15 residues. In germline, CDR1 is MNHEY, CDR2 SVGAGI. CDR3 bases: TGTGCCACCTCTTGGCGGACAGGCTCTGGAAACACCATATATTTT. Translated, it gives CATSWRTGSGNTIYF.

This clone showed up just a few times. The J gene is TRBJ1-5, the V gene TRBV10-3; D gene uncertain. V gave up 7 bases and J gave up 3 bases, with 10 bases separating them. This CDR3 is built from 13 residues. Germline CDR1 is ENHRY and CDR2 is SYGVKD. The chain's CDR3 is CAINRDTNQPQHF. The CDR3 DNA is TGTGCCATCAATCGGGATACCAATCAGCCCCAGCATTTT.

V usage is TRBV7-8 and J usage is TRBJ2-7; TRBD1 matches at 9 bases. V lost 5 bases and J lost 1; bases outside the gene matches: 0. Germline CDR1 and CDR2: SGHVS and FQNEAQ. CDR3 length equals 13 residues. CDR3 amino acids: CASSGTGSYEQYV. DNA of the CDR3: TGTGCCAGCAGCGGGACAGGGTCCTACGAGCAGTACGTC.

V gene TRBV28 combines with J gene TRBJ2-2; 9 bases align to TRBD2. Germline values: CDR1 MDHEN, CDR2 SYDVKM. Trimming took 4 bases from V and 5 from J; bases not matched to a gene: 11. The CDR3 is 17 residues long. CDR3 nucleotides: TGTGCCAGCAGTTCCCTAAGCGGGGGGCACTTGACCGGGGAGCTGTTTTTT. Its protein is CASSSLSGGHLTGELFF.

This clone was seen once. V is TRBV7-2 and J is TRBJ1-1; maybe TRBD1 (6 bases). Germline V gene data show CDR1 as SGHTA and CDR2 as FQGNSA. CDR3 length equals 14 residues. The ends were cut back, 4 bases at V and 5 bases at J, with 14 bases in the middle. This chain's CDR3 is CASSSQGSRTEAFF. The DNA for the CDR3 is TGTGCCAGCAGCTCCCAGGGGAGTCGGACTGAAGCTTTCTTT.

The chain employs TRBV15 and TRBJ2-1, with D maybe TRBD1 (5 bases). V gave up 0 bases and J gave up 1 base, with 10 bases separating them. Germline lookup yields CDR1 LNHNV and CDR2 YYDKDF (reference sequence). The CDR3 loop spans 16 amino acids. This CDR3 is CATSRDRRGSYNEQFF. The CDR3 nucleotides read TGTGCCACCAGCAGAGATCGTAGGGGTTCCTACAATGAGCAGTTCTTC.

V gene TRBV19 combines with J gene TRBJ1-5; 9 bases fit TRBD1. From germline, CDR1 is LNHDA and CDR2 SQIVND (reference sequence). This CDR3 contains 14 residues. Unmatched junction bases numbered 4, after V lost 5 bases and J lost 5 bases. DNA for the CDR3: TGTGCCAGTAGTGCAGGACAGGGGTATCAGCCCCAGCATTTT. Translated, it gives CASSAGQGYQPQHF.

This chain connects TRBV19 to TRBJ2-3, with D perhaps TRBD2 (6 bases). Trimming removed 6 bases from V and 3 bases from J, with 16 bases in between. Germline-derived CDR1 and CDR2 are LNHDA and SQIVND (reference sequence). The CDR3 has 15 amino acids. This CDR3 reads CASSGWLGTTDTQYF. The DNA for the CDR3 is TGTGCCAGTAGCGGGTGGTTGGGGACTACAGATACGCAGTATTTT.

The chain joins TRBV6-2 or TRBV6-3 to TRBJ2-7; 13 bases are shared with TRBD2. The J segment lost 4 bases and the V segment lost 6 bases, leaving 6 bases of the junction unmatched. The germline V gene encodes CDR1 MNHEY and CDR2 SVGEGT. The CDR3 consists of 15 residues. The CDR3, as DNA: TGTGCCAGCAGCCAAGGACTAGCGGGGGAGTACGAGCAGTACGTC. This codes for CASSQGLAGEYEQYV.

The V call is TRBV2, the J call TRBJ1-1; tentative D call: TRBD1 (5 bases). V lost 3 bases, J lost 1 base, and 12 bases lay in between. Germline values: CDR1 SNHLY, CDR2 FYNNEI. This CDR3 is 15 amino acids long. The CDR3: CASSDNLGGNTEAFF. The DNA of the CDR3 is TGTGCCAGCAGTGACAACTTGGGGGGGAACACTGAAGCTTTCTTT.

The V gene is TRBV5-4, the J gene TRBJ1-6, with TRBD1 as a possible D gene (6 bases). Per germline, CDR1 SGHNT and CDR2 YYREEE (reference sequence). V was pared by 3 bases and J by 7 bases, with 14 bases between. This CDR3 has 15 residues. The DNA of the CDR3 is TGTGCCAGCAGCTCAAGAGGACAGAGGAATTCACCCCTCCACTTT. As protein: CASSSRGQRNSPLHF.

V and J are TRBV3-1 (or the pseudogene TRBV3-2) and TRBJ2-5; 8 positions match TRBD1. The CDR3 is made up of 15 amino acids. Per the germline V gene, CDR1 is LGHDT and CDR2 is YNNKEL (reference sequence). V was clipped by 4 bases and J by 4 bases; unmatched bases: 8. The CDR3: CASSRTGLLGETQYF. In nucleotides, the CDR3 is TGTGCCAGCAGCCGGACAGGGCTGCTAGGAGAGACCCAGTACTTC.

For the CDR3, the DNA is TGTGCCAGCAGTTACTTTCACAGTAACACTGAAGCTTTCTTT. This translates into CASSYFHSNTEAFF. The rearrangement uses TRBV6-5 and TRBJ1-1; D remains unclear. Trimming took 1 base from V and 2 from J, leaving 8 bases between them. The germline V gene has CDR1 MNHEY and CDR2 SVGAGI. This CDR3 spans 14 amino acids.

V gene TRBV28 combines with J gene TRBJ2-2; D not resolved. The CDR3 length is 15 residues. CDR1 is MDHEN, CDR2 SYDVKM, per germline. Trimming removed 5 bases at V and 6 bases at J, with 16 bases between. CDR3 nucleotide sequence: TGTGCCAGCAGTCTACCCCTGACAAACCCCGGGGAGCTGTTTTTT. Protein: CASSLPLTNPGELFF. The variable domain in full, completed from reference TRBV28 and TRBJ2-2, reads DVKVTQSSRYLVKRTGEKVFLECVQDMDHENMFWYRQDPGLGLRLIYFSYDVKMKEKGDIPEGYSVSREKKERFSLILESASTNQTSMYLCASSLPLTNPGELFFGEGSRLTVL.

This sequence joins TRBV7-2 and TRBJ2-3, with 9 bases that match TRBD2. The CDR3 covers 16 residues. The V and J ends lost 6 bases and 4 bases, in that order; junction bases with no gene match: 11. Per germline, CDR1 SGHTA and CDR2 FQGNSA. The CDR3 nucleotides read TGTGCCAGCAGGGGCGGGAGGGCCTCTCGCGCAGATACGCAGTATTTT. It is translated as CASRGGRASRADTQYF.

The rearrangement uses TRBV6-6 and TRBJ2-7, with TRBD2 matching over 8 bases. V dropped 2 bases and J dropped 6; count of bases not matched to a gene: 9. Germline-derived CDR1 and CDR2 are MNHNY and SVGAGI (reference sequence). The CDR3 sequence is 15 residues long. CDR3 loop: CASSYTAGEISEQYV. The CDR3 DNA follows: TGTGCCAGCAGTTACACAGCGGGAGAAATTTCCGAGCAGTACGTC.

This chain uses TRBV6-1 with TRBJ2-5; 9 bases agree with TRBD1. The junction had 6 bases not matched to a gene; V was cut back by 3 bases and J by 4 bases. The length of the CDR3 is 15 residues. Germline CDR1 is MNHNS and CDR2 is SASEGT. The CDR3 reads CASSDAGQGGETQYF. CDR3 sequence (DNA): TGTGCCAGCAGTGACGCGGGACAGGGTGGAGAGACCCAGTACTTC.

The chain is built from TRBV5-1 and TRBJ1-1, with 8 bases identical to TRBD1. Germline CDR1 is SGHRS and CDR2 is YFSETQ. The CDR3 consists of 16 residues. V gave up 0 bases and J gave up 0 bases; unmatched junction bases: 4. CDR3 sequence: CASSLGQGAMNTEAFF. CDR3 in DNA: TGCGCCAGCAGCTTGGGCCAGGGGGCGATGAACACTGAAGCTTTCTTT.